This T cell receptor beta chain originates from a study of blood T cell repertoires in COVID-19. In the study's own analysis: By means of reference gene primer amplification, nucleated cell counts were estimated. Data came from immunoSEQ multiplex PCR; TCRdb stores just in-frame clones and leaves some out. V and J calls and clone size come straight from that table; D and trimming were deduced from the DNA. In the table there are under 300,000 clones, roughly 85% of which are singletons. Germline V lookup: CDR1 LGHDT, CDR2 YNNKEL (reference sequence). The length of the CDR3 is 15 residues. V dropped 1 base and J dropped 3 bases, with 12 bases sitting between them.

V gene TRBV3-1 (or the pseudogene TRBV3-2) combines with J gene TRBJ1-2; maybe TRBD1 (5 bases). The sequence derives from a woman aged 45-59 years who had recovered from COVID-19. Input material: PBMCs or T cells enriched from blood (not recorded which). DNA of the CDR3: TGTGCCAGCAGCCAAGTCCCCCGGGGGGACTATGGCTACACCTTC. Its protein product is CASSQVPRGDYGYTF.